The following is a T cell receptor beta chain sequence with its context. Its recognized antigen is unknown. Base qualities are missing; no much larger clone stands one base away. Trimming removed 4 bases from V and 0 bases from J; the gene matches leave 5 bases unexplained. There are 16 amino acids in the CDR3, from cysteine to phenylalanine inclusive. Solely the CDR3 DNA is kept, with 48 bases framed from the first base. CDR1 is given as MNHEY and CDR2 as SMNVEV, both from the germline V gene (reference sequence). Separate from the roughly 700-subject first cohort, the validation cohort of 90 to 150 subjects was the group to which the donors belonged. This sample was included in a study of cytomegalovirus exposure and HLA in healthy donors (dated by TCRdb to the late 2010s). As for the study more broadly: According to a later analysis, one platform produced both the 120 validation repertoires and the 730 or so repertoires of the first cohort. The study aimed to test whether signatures of past pathogen exposure could be identified by cataloging public T cell receptors. In addition to the first cohort of 666 subjects, a separate validation cohort of around 110 different subjects was used. To predict cytomegalovirus infection status, the study combined high-throughput TCR immunosequencing, statistical association of individual TCRs with disease status, and machine learning. What the authors observed across the whole study: A total of 150 to 200 TCR beta chains were listed by the study as associated with cytomegalovirus. In vitro tests confirmed that a few of the cytomegalovirus-associated TCR beta chains recognize cytomegalovirus antigens. A later analysis had no HLA typing for the validation cohort, so co-occurrence there was scored across all 120 or so repertoires. According to the authors, the approach could potentially be generalized to other disease states and immunological phenotypes. Cytomegalovirus status was reported to be diagnosed by the classifier with high specificity and sensitivity in both the original and validation cohorts. Subsequent analysis determined that TCRs grouped into clusters in the first cohort also showed a tendency toward co-occurrence across the roughly 120 validation repertoires, and 94% of cluster scores exceeded 0. Most TCR sequences were seen in very few donors, while some public TCRs were found in many individuals.

Library generation was performed with the immunoSEQ multiplex PCR assay. The original methods were these. To diagnose cytomegalovirus status from the catalog of TCR beta chain sequences, a statistical classification framework was built. Drawn from immuneACCESS, this table holds only the in-frame rearrangements with V and J called that TCRdb kept. Clones are partly lost; checked studies trace under half to an unresolved V gene and leave the rest unexplained. V, J and clone size reflect that table, while D and trimming were determined from the DNA. This sample comprises roughly 250,000 clones, roughly 86% of them detected only once. Around 1.2% of the sample belongs to the ten largest clones.

The sample was PBMCs. The sequence links TRBV27 to TRBJ2-3, with TRBD1 identical over 9 junction bases. The origin of this receptor is a woman aged 25-40 years in good health and CMV-seropositive. The CDR3 reads CASSYTGTGSTDTQYF. The DNA reads as follows: TGTGCCAGCAGTTATACCGGGACAGGGAGCACAGATACGCAGTATTTT.